Sequencing of this T cell receptor beta chain was carried out in a study of human T cells and chemical hapten exposure. Study-wide background: It was small differences in pooled library volume that mainly caused per-sample TCR yields to vary.

The V gene's germline CDR1 is LGHDT and CDR2 YNNKEL (reference sequence). The V gene lost 0 bases and the J gene lost 5 bases, with 16 bases spanning the gap. The CDR3 length is 16 residues. This clonotype has only a few counts. As to time point: patch test 1, 2 weeks after DPC sensitization. Treatment specified: therapeutic diphenylcyclopropenone sensitization with weekly scalp DPC. Blood collection took place prior to placing each patch test. TCRdb re-analysed the RACE reads in MiXCR, keeping a single row per CDR3 protein. The sample has 95,000 to 130,000 distinct CDR3 sequences, 9.5% to 13% seen once; the top ten hold roughly 1.5%.

The source was whole blood, collected in connection with sensitization to the hapten diphenylcyclopropenone (DPC). This sequence was found in a woman in her forties or fifties with alopecia areata. Some clones in this sample may be carry-over from other donors' samples. J is TRBJ2-5 and V is TRBV3-1; possibly TRBD1 for D (5 bases). In DNA, the CDR3 is TGTGCCAGCAGCCAAGATCCGGCTACCAGGGCGGAGACCCAGTACTTC. Translation gives CASSQDPATRAETQYF.